The next 12 T cell receptor beta chains were all read from a single sample in a study of blood T cell repertoires in COVID-19 (dated by TCRdb to between 2020 and 2021). Receptor amplification or capture employed the immunoSEQ multiplex PCR assay. TCRdb provides this immuneACCESS table in a form limited to in-frame rearrangements. Some clones are lacking; in checked studies, under half of them reflect an unresolved V gene, and why the rest are absent is not known. For this sample there are around 200,000 clones; 80% appear just once. Less than 6% of the sample goes to the ten largest clones. Sequencing used peripheral blood. Receptors were obtained from a woman in her seventies with acute or convalescent COVID-19.

The chain carries TRBV24-1 and TRBJ2-1; TRBD2 matches at 11 bases. J gave up 6 bases and V 9 bases, and 9 bases lay outside the gene matches. The CDR3 length is 15 residues. Germline assignment: CDR1 KGHDR and CDR2 SFDVKD. The CDR3 sequence is CATGSTSGRVNEQFF. In DNA form, the CDR3 reads TGTGCCACCGGATCTACTAGCGGGAGAGTCAATGAGCAGTTCTTC.

This chain joins TRBV6-4 and TRBJ2-6; a possible D gene is TRBD2 (5 bases). Trimming pared 2 bases from V and 0 bases from J, leaving 5 bases between. CDR1 is MRHNA and CDR2 is SNTAGT in the germline V gene. There are 15 residues in the CDR3. CDR3 in DNA: TGTGCCAGCAGTGACGGGAGCTCTGGGGCCAACGTCCTGACTTTC. Encoded protein: CASSDGSSGANVLTF.

The chain links TRBV27 to TRBJ2-7, with 7 bases that match TRBD2. V lost 6 bases, J lost 3 bases, and 14 bases stayed unmatched. The CDR3 is 16 amino acids. Germline CDR1 and CDR2: MNHEY and SMNVEV (reference sequence). CDR3 coding DNA: TGTGCCAGCAGCCGCGAGGGTCAGGGAGGGTTCTACGAGCAGTACTTC. This translates into CASSREGQGGFYEQYF.

This chain joins TRBV7-9 and TRBJ2-3, with a possible D match to TRBD1 (6 bases). The CDR3 sequence is 16 residues long. V gave up 6 bases and J gave up 2 bases, with 18 bases separating them. The germline V gene has CDR1 SEHNR and CDR2 FQNEAQ (reference sequence). CDR3 in amino acids: CASRQIRGEDTDTQYF. Here the CDR3 DNA reads TGTGCCAGCAGGCAAATCAGGGGAGAAGACACAGATACGCAGTATTTT.

The chain has TRBV6-5 and TRBJ1-6; TRBD1 matches at 8 bases. The CDR3 has 14 amino acids. Trimming removed 5 bases from V and 7 bases from J; junction bases left unmatched: 4. In germline, CDR1 is MNHEY, CDR2 SVGAGI. CDR3 protein: CASSIDRGNSPLHF. The CDR3 region has the DNA TGTGCCAGCAGTATTGACAGGGGAAATTCACCCCTCCACTTT.

The chain uses TRBV5-1 and TRBJ2-5, with TRBD2 matching 7 bases. Unmatched junction bases numbered 7, after V lost 0 bases and J lost 2 bases. The CDR3 has 16 amino acids. Germline V gene lookup returns CDR1 SGHRS and CDR2 YFSETQ. This CDR3 reads CASSLGTRALQETQYF. DNA for the CDR3: TGCGCCAGCAGCTTGGGGACTAGAGCACTTCAAGAGACCCAGTACTTC.

V gene TRBV5-4 combines with J gene TRBJ2-5; 7 nucleotides match TRBD2. This CDR3 contains 13 residues. CDR1 and CDR2 (germline): SGHNT, YYREEE (reference sequence). V dropped 4 bases and J dropped 4; count of bases not matched to a gene: 4. DNA for the CDR3: TGTGCCAGCAGCGTCAGCGGGGTAGAGACCCAGTACTTC. This sequence encodes CASSVSGVETQYF.

This chain joins TRBV5-1 and TRBJ2-7; 7 bases agree with TRBD1. The CDR3 contains 15 residues. Trimming at V came to 1 base and at J to 2 bases, leaving 6 bases not matched to a gene. The germline V gene has CDR1 SGHRS and CDR2 YFSETQ. CDR3 sequence reads: CASSLMGQQAYEQYF. The CDR3 coding sequence is TGCGCCAGCAGCTTGATGGGACAGCAGGCCTACGAGCAGTACTTC.

The chain has TRBV5-1 and TRBJ1-6; the match to TRBD1 covers 10 bases. J gave up 6 bases and V 6 bases, and 6 bases lay outside the gene matches. The germline V gene encodes CDR1 SGHRS and CDR2 YFSETQ. CDR3 size: 15 residues. The DNA of the CDR3 is TGCGCCAGCAACCCCGGACAGGGGGTTAATTCACCCCTCCACTTT. It translates to CASNPGQGVNSPLHF.

V usage is TRBV30 and J usage is TRBJ2-7; 8 bases fit TRBD2. This CDR3 has 17 amino acids. From germline, CDR1 is GTSNPN and CDR2 SVGIG (reference sequence). Trimming at V came to 0 bases and at J to 1 base, leaving 11 bases not matched to a gene. CDR3 nucleotides: TGTGCCTGGAGTGTTGATTACCCGGGACTAGGGTCCTACGAGCAGTACTTC. This gives the protein CAWSVDYPGLGSYEQYF.

This clone was counted between two and nine times. The chain joins TRBV19 to TRBJ1-5, with D unclear. The CDR3 contains 11 residues. From germline, CDR1 is LNHDA and CDR2 SQIVND (reference sequence). Trimming cost V 11 bases and J 14 bases, with 19 bases left between them. The CDR3 is CAAGGRELKHF. The CDR3 region has the DNA TGTGCCGCCGGAGGGAGGGAATTAAAGCATTTT.

The chain couples TRBV6-4 to TRBJ2-1, with TRBD2 matching 8 bases. CDR3 length equals 13 residues. Germline-derived CDR1 and CDR2 are MRHNA and SNTAGT. With 0 bases clipped from V and 12 bases from J, the junction kept 4 bases outside the gene matches. The CDR3: CASSDSISGRQFF. CDR3 DNA sequence: TGTGCCAGCAGTGACTCGATAAGCGGGAGGCAGTTCTTC.